The rows below give T cell receptor beta chains drawn from one sample of a study of blood T cell repertoires in COVID-19. The repertoire was sequenced with immunoSEQ multiplex PCR; TCRdb's copy has only in-frame clones and lacks some. The sample has approximately 200,000 clones; approximately 83% are singletons. Source material: peripheral blood. The source of these receptors is a woman aged 50 to 65 with acute or convalescent COVID-19. Each CDR3 is given with its conserved first and last residue. D genes are given only for firm matches. Size is stated for part of the rows, as once, few or many counts, or as a class when the clone is expanded.

NA | NA | TRBJ2-7 | TRBV6-1 | CASSEQKSYEQYF | TGTGCCAGCAGTGAACAAAAATCCTACGAGCAGTACTTC
NA | TRBD2 | TRBJ2-7 | TRBV6-4 | CASLELAGEPF | TGTGCCAGCCTAGAACTAGCGGGGGAACCTTTC
NA | NA | TRBJ2-3 | TRBV5-1 | CASKDRPDTDTQYF | TGCGCCAGTAAGGACAGACCTGACACAGATACGCAGTATTTT
NA | NA | TRBJ1-4 | TRBV5-5 | CASSLVVGNGGEKLFF | TGTGCCAGCAGCTTGGTCGTAGGGAACGGGGGTGAAAAACTGTTTTTT
NA | NA | TRBJ1-6 | TRBV6-6 | CASSYTPGGSPLHF | TGTGCCAGCAGTTATACCCCAGGTGGATCACCCCTCCACTTT
NA | TRBD2 | TRBJ2-7 | TRBV11-2 | CASSLGPAAGGAYEQYF | TGTGCCAGCAGCTTAGGACCCGCAGCGGGGGGTGCCTACGAGCAGTACTTC
few | TRBD2 | TRBJ2-1 | TRBV11-3 | CASSPLLGTSRQYNEQFF | TGTGCCAGCAGCCCACTCCTCGGGACTAGCAGACAATACAATGAGCAGTTCTTC
NA | NA | TRBJ2-2 | TRBV11-2 | CASSLSRWHTGELFF | TGTGCCAGCAGCTTATCTCGCTGGCACACCGGGGAGCTGTTTTTT
few | TRBD2 | TRBJ2-1 | TRBV28 | CASSLGASGGISSYNEQFF | TGTGCCAGCAGTTTAGGGGCTAGCGGGGGAATTAGCTCCTACAATGAGCAGTTCTTC
NA | NA | TRBJ2-1 | TRBV6-5 | CASSLMGLGVNEQFF | TGTGCCAGCAGTTTGATGGGTCTAGGGGTCAATGAGCAGTTCTTC
few | NA | TRBJ1-2 | TRBV6-5 | CASSWGGYYGYTF | TGTGCCAGCAGTTGGGGGGGATACTATGGCTACACCTTC
NA | NA | TRBJ1-2 | TRBV28 | CASSLSFYGYTF | TGTGCCAGCAGTTTATCTTTCTATGGCTACACCTTC
NA | TRBD2 | TRBJ2-6 | TRBV27 | CASSSGLAGIGGANVLTF | TGTGCCAGCAGTTCTGGACTAGCGGGGATTGGCGGGGCCAACGTCCTGACTTTC
NA | TRBD1 | TRBJ1-4 | TRBV4-1 | CASSPPGQGSEKLFF | TGCGCCAGCAGCCCCCCGGGACAGGGCAGTGAAAAACTGTTTTTT
NA | NA | TRBJ2-3 | TRBV5-4 | CASSSPGMGDTQYF | TGTGCCAGCAGCAGCCCGGGAATGGGGGATACGCAGTATTTT
NA | TRBD1 | TRBJ1-5 | TRBV30 | CAWSSRGNQPQHF | TGTGCCTGGAGTAGCAGGGGGAATCAGCCCCAGCATTTT
NA | NA | TRBJ1-6 | TRBV12-3/TRBV12-4 | CASSGHSDSPLHF | TGTGCCAGCAGTGGACACAGCGATTCACCCCTCCACTTT
few | TRBD2 | TRBJ2-1 | TRBV30 | CAWSYGLAGDNEQFF | TGTGCCTGGAGCTATGGACTAGCGGGAGACAATGAGCAGTTCTTC
NA | TRBD2 | TRBJ2-3 | TRBV9 | CASSPRASGSFSTDTQYF | TGTGCCAGCAGCCCCCGGGCTAGCGGGTCTTTCAGCACAGATACGCAGTATTTT
once | NA | TRBJ2-5 | TRBV7-9 | CASSIWGRETQYF | TGTGCCAGCAGCATTTGGGGGCGAGAGACCCAGTACTTC
NA | NA | TRBJ2-2 | TRBV28 | CASSPQGGGELFF | TGTGCCAGCAGTCCCCAGGGGGGCGGGGAGCTGTTTTTT
NA | TRBD1 | TRBJ1-2 | TRBV27 | CASSFGTGAYGYTF | TGTGCCAGCAGTTTCGGGACAGGGGCCTACGGCTACACCTTC
NA | NA | TRBJ1-5 | TRBV18 | CASSSALGGGNQPQHF | TGTGCCAGCTCATCAGCCCTGGGGGGAGGAAATCAGCCCCAGCATTTT
NA | NA | TRBJ2-7 | TRBV19 | CASSLGQLYEQYF | TGTGCCAGTAGTTTGGGACAACTTTACGAGCAGTACTTC
NA | NA | TRBJ2-3 | TRBV1 | CTSSQDLTGASTDTQYF | TGCACCAGCAGCCAAGACCTAACAGGGGCTAGCACAGATACGCAGTATTTT
NA | NA | TRBJ1-1 | TRBV3-1/TRBV3-2 | CASSRKGGSKNTEAFF | TGTGCCAGCAGCCGCAAGGGCGGGTCAAAGAACACTGAAGCTTTCTTT
NA | TRBD2 | TRBJ2-1 | TRBV23-1 | CASSQGLAVYNEQFF | TGCGCCAGCAGTCAAGGCCTAGCGGTATACAATGAGCAGTTCTTC
few | TRBD2 | TRBJ2-1 | TRBV19 | CASSMRIIAGGLNEQFF | TGTGCCAGTAGTATGCGAATTATAGCGGGGGGTCTGAATGAGCAGTTCTTC
NA | NA | TRBJ2-1 | TRBV7-9 | CASSFEGSYNEQFF | TGTGCCAGCAGCTTTGAGGGATCCTACAATGAGCAGTTCTTC
NA | NA | TRBJ1-5 | TRBV27 | CASSYEGGQPQHF | TGTGCCAGCAGTTATGAGGGTGGGCAGCCCCAGCATTTT
NA | NA | TRBJ1-5 | TRBV19 | CASSPQLGGRNQPQHF | TGTGCCAGTAGTCCGCAACTTGGTGGGCGAAATCAGCCCCAGCATTTT